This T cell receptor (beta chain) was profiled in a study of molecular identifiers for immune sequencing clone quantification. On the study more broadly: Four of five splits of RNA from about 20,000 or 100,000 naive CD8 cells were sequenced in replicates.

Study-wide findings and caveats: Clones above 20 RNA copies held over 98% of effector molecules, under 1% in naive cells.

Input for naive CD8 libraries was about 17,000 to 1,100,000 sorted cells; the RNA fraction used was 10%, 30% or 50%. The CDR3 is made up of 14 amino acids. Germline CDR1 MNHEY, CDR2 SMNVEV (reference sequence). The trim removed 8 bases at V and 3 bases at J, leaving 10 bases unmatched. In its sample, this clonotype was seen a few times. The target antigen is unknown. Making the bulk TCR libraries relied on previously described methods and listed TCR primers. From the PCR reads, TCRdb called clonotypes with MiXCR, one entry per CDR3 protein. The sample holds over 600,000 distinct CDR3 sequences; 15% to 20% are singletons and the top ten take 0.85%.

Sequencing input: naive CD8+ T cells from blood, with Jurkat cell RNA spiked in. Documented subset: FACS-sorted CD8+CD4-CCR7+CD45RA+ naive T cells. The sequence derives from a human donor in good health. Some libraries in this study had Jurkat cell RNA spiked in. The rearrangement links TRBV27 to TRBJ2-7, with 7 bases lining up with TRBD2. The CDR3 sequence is CASHEAGVIYEQYF. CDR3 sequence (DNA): TGTGCCAGCCACGAGGCGGGGGTTATCTACGAGCAGTACTTC.